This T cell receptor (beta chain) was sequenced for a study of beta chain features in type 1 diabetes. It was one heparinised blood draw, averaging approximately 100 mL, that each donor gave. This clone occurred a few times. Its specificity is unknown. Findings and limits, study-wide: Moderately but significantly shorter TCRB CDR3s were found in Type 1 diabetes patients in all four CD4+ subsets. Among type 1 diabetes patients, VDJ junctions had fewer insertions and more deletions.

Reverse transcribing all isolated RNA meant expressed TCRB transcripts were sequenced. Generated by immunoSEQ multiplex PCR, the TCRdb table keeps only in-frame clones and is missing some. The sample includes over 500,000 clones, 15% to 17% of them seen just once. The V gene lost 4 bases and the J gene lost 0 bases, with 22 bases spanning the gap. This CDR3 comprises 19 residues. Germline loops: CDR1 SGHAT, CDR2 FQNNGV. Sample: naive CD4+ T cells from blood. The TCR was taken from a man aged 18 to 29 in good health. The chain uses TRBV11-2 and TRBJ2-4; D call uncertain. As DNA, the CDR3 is TGTGCCAGCAGCTCCCTTCCCCGTGGAACACGATTAGCCAAAAACATTCAGTACTTC. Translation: CASSSLPRGTRLAKNIQYF.